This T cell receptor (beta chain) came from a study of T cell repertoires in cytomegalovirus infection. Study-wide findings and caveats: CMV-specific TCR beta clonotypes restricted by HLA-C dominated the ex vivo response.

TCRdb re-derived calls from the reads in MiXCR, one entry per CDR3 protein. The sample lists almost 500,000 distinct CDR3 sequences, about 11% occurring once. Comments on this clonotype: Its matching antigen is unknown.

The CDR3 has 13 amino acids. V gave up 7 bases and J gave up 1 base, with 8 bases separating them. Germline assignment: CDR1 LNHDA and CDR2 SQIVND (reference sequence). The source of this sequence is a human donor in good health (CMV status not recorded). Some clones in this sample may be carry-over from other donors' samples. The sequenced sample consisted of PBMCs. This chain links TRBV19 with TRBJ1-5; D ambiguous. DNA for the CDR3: TGTGCCAGTAAAAGTCGGAGCAATCAGCCCCAGCATTTT. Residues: CASKSRSNQPQHF.